The T cell receptor (beta chain) described here comes from a study of blood T cell repertoires in COVID-19. Method: immunoSEQ multiplex PCR; TCRdb's copy keeps in-frame clones and lacks some. Seen here are 95,000 to 130,000 clones, almost 85% observed once, and the top ten hold 7% to 9.5%. The origin of this receptor is a man between 65 and 79 years old with active or convalescent COVID-19. The sample comprised peripheral blood.

The CDR3 DNA is TGTGCCAGCAGCTTTTCCGGTGACAGATTCACCGGGGAGCTGTTTTTT. It yields the protein CASSFSGDRFTGELFF. The chain combines TRBV7-2 with TRBJ2-2; a possible D gene is TRBD1 (5 bases). The CDR3 loop spans 16 amino acids. Trimming left V 3 bases short and J 4 bases short, with 15 bases between. Germline values: CDR1 SGHTA, CDR2 FQGNSA.